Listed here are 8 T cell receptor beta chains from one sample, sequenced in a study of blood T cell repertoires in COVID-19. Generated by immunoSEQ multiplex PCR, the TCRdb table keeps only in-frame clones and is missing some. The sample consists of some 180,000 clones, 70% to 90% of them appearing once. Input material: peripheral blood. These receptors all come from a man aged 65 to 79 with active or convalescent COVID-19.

The CDR3 DNA follows: TGTGCTAGTATGGACCAGGGGAGGGTTCAGCCCCAGCATTTT. This encodes CASMDQGRVQPQHF. V is TRBV12-5 and J is TRBJ1-5, with D perhaps matching TRBD1 (6 bases). V was cut by 8 bases and J by 6 bases, with 17 bases left in between. CDR3 length equals 14 residues. CDR1 is LGHNT and CDR2 is FRNRAP in the germline V gene. The entire variable domain, with the rest obtained from reference TRBV12-5 and TRBJ1-5, is as follows: DARVTQTPRHKVTEMGQEVTMRCQPILGHNTVFWYRQTMMQGLELLAYFRNRAPLDDSGMPKDRFSAEMPDATLATLKIQPSEPRDSAVYFCASMDQGRVQPQHFGDGTRLSIL.

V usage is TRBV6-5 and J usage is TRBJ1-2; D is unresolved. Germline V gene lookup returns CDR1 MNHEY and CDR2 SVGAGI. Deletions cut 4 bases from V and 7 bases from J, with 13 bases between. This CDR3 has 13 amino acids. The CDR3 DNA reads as TGTGCCAGCAGTTCCACCCCGAGGGTTGGCTACACCTTC. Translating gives CASSSTPRVGYTF.

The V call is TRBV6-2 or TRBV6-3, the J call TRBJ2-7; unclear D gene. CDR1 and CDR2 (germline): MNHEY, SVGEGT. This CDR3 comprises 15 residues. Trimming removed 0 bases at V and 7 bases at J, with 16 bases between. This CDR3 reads CASSYSPEERMEQYF. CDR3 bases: TGTGCCAGCAGTTACTCCCCCGAGGAACGAATGGAGCAGTACTTC.

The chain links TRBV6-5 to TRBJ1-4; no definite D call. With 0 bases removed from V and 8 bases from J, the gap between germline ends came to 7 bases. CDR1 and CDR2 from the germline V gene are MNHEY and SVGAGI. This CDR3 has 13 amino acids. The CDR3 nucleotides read TGTGCCAGCAGTTACTCGATCGGGGAAAAACTGTTTTTT. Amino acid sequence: CASSYSIGEKLFF.

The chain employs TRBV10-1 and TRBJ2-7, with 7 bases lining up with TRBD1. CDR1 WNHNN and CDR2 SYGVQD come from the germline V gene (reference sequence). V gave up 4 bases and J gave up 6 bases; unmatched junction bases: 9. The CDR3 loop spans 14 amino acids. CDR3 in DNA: TGCGCCAGCAGTGCGGACAGGTGGGTGGGCGAGCAGTACTTC. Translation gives CASSADRWVGEQYF.

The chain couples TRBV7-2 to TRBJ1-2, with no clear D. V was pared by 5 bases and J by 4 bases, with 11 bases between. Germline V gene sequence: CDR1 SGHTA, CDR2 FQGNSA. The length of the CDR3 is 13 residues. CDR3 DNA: TGTGCCAGCAGCCCCCGGGTAGTCTATGGCTACACCTTC. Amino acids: CASSPRVVYGYTF.

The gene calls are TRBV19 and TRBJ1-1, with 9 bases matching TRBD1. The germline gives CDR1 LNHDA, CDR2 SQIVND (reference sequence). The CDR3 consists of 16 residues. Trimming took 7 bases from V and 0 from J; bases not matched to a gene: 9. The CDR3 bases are TGTGCCAGTAACCCCCGGGACAGGGCCATGAACACTGAAGCTTTCTTT. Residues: CASNPRDRAMNTEAFF.

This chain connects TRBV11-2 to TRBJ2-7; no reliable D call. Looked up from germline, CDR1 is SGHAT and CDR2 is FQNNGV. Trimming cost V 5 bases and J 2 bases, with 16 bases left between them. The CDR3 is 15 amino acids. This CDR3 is CASSQVKVFTYEQYF. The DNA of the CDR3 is TGTGCCAGCAGCCAGGTGAAGGTTTTCACCTACGAGCAGTACTTC.